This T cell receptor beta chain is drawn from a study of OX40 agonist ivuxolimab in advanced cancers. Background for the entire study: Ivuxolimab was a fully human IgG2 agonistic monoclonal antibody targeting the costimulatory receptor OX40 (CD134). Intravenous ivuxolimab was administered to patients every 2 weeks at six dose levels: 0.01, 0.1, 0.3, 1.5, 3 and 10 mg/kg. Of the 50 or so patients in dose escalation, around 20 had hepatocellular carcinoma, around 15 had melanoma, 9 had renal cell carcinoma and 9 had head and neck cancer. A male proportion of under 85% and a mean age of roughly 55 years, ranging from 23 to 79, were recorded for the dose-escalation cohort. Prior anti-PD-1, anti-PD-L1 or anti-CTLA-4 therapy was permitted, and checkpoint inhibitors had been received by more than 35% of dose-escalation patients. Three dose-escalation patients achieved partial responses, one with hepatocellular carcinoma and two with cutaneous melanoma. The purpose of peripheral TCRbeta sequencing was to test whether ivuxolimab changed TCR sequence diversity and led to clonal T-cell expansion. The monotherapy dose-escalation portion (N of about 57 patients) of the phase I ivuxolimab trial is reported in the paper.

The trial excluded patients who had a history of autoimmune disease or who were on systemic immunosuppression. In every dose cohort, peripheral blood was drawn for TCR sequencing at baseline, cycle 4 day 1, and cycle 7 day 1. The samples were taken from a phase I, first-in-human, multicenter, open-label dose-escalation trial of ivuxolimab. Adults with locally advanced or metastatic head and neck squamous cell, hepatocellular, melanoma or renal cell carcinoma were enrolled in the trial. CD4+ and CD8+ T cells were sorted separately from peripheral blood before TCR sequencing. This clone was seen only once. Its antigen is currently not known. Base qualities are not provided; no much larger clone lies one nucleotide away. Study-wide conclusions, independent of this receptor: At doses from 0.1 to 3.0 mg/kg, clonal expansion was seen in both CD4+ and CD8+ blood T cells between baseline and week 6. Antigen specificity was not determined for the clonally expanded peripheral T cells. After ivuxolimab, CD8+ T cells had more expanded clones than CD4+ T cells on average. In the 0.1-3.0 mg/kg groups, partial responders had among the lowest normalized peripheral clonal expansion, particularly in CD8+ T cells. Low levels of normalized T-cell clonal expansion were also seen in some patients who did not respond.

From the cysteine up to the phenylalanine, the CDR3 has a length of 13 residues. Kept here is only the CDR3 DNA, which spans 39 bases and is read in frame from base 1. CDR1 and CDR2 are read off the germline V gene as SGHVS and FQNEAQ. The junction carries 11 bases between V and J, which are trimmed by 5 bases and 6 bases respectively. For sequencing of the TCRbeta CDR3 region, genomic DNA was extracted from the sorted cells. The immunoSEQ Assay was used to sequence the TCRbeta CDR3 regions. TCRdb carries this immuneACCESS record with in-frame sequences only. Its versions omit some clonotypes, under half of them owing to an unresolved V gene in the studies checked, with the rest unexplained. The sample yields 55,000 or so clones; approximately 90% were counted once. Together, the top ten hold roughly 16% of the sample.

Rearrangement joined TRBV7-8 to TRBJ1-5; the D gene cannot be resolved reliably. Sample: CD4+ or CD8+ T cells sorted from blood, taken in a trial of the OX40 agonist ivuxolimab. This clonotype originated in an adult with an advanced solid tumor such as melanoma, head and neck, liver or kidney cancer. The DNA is TGTGCCAGCAGCCAGAGACTATTTCAGCCCCAGCATTTT. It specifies CASSQRLFQPQHF.